What follows is one T cell receptor (beta chain) and its context. What it binds is not known. Profiled with immunoSEQ multiplex PCR; TCRdb holds only in-frame clones, not every one. The sample has over 20,000 clones; around 88% are singletons. Germline V CDR1 and CDR2: SGHVS, FQNEAQ. The CDR3 runs 16 residues. Trimming shortened V by 4 bases and J by 0 bases, and 15 bases separated the two germline ends. This entry comes from a study of lymphopenia after photon versus proton radiotherapy. Overall study results and limits: Proton therapy kept repertoires fairly stable, unlike photons, which gained effector/memory cells. Survival link was tested only in deceased patients; proton benefit remains a possibility.

Sequencing was performed on peripheral blood, taken from a patient treated with proton-based radiotherapy. The chain uses TRBV7-8 and TRBJ1-1, with D uncertain. The sequence was obtained from an elderly man with esophageal cancer. The CDR3 bases are TGTGCCAGCAGCTCCCCAAACCAACGGATGAACACTGAAGCTTTCTTT. Protein sequence: CASSSPNQRMNTEAFF.